This T cell receptor beta chain derives from a study of T-cell memory formation after mild COVID-19. Study-level background: TCR clusters mostly belonged to single donors.

General observations from the study: Among CD4+ contracting clones, most were CM and EM, and CD8+ ones EMRA. Several responding clones turned up in pre-infection memory, indicating that cross-reactive memory may have taken part.

5'RACE primed from the constant segment yielded TCR alpha and TCR beta cDNA libraries bearing sample barcodes and UMIs. TCRdb analysed the 5' RACE reads with MiXCR anew, one entry per CDR3 protein. The profile shows 85,000 to 120,000 distinct CDR3 sequences, 9.5% to 15% of them singletons. In this sample, this clonotype turned up a few times. Its matching antigen is unknown. V lost 1 base and J lost 4, with 4 bases in between. Germline V lookup: CDR1 LNHNV, CDR2 YYDKDF (reference sequence). CDR3 length: 12 residues. This rearrangement joins TRBV15 to TRBJ2-5; D ambiguous. This clonotype was sampled from an adult woman who had mild COVID-19 (a few samples of this study predate the infection). Cell type and time point are not known. Sequencing was performed on PBMCs or a T cell subset sorted from them (not recorded which). CDR3 sequence: CATSRGGETQYF. CDR3 coding DNA: TGTGCCACCAGCAGAGGCGGAGAGACCCAGTACTTC.